The rows below give T cell receptor beta chains drawn from one sample of a study of shared clonotypes between healthy human individuals. Produced via immunoSEQ multiplex PCR; TCRdb's table is partial and in-frame only. The table has hundreds of thousands of clones, just over 75% seen once. Material: PBMCs. These receptors all come from a woman in her forties in good health. Some clones in this sample may be carry-over from other donors' samples. The CDR3 runs from the conserved cysteine through the conserved F or W. The D gene is left open where the match is weak. Clone size is not always given. Where it is, it says once, few, many or a class for expanded clones.

J gene	D gene	clone size	V gene	CDR3 protein
TRBJ2-3	NA	NA	TRBV2	CASSESGTKRGSTDTQYF
TRBJ2-3	TRBD2	NA	TRBV7-2	CASSPRLAGGSDTQYF
TRBJ2-2	NA	NA	TRBV9	CASSAQPLTGNTGELFF
NA	NA	few	TRBV2	CASTQGNYEQYF
TRBJ1-5	NA	once	TRBV4-1	CASSQPGQPQHF
TRBJ1-2	TRBD1	NA	TRBV7-2	CASSPSTGGANGYTF
TRBJ2-2	NA	NA	TRBV5-1	CASRRTERTGELFF
TRBJ2-2	NA	NA	TRBV2	CASSVGISGELFF
TRBJ1-5	NA	NA	TRBV13	CASSLGKRKNQPQHF
TRBJ2-2	NA	NA	TRBV5-4	CASTPENTGELFF
TRBJ1-2	NA	once	TRBV10-2	CASSESVDRKVDYGYTF
NA	NA	NA	TRBV19	CASSHRAQDYEQYF
TRBJ2-1	TRBD2	NA	TRBV9	CASSVEAGGAYNEQFF
TRBJ1-2	TRBD1	NA	TRBV29-1	CSVVGTGGQRDGYTF
TRBJ1-2	NA	NA	TRBV28	CASSPVDSHNYGYTF
TRBJ2-7	TRBD2	NA	TRBV6-1	CASSLLAGESYEQYF
TRBJ2-7	NA	NA	TRBV27	CASSSSYEQYF
TRBJ1-1	NA	NA	TRBV19	CASSINRENTEAFF
TRBJ1-3	TRBD1	many	TRBV5-6	CASSEGQPLSGNTIYF
TRBJ2-6	NA	NA	TRBV4-1	CASSPAGANVLTF
TRBJ1-2	NA	NA	TRBV15	CATSSAGFFYGYTF
TRBJ1-3	NA	NA	TRBV6-1	CASSAGQSSGNTIYF
TRBJ2-7	TRBD1	NA	TRBV18	CASTPGQGTYEQYF
TRBJ1-1	NA	few	TRBV2	CASRGGNEAFF
TRBJ2-1	TRBD2	NA	TRBV2	CASTAGTNSYNEQFF
TRBJ2-5	NA	NA	TRBV6-5	CASSPSETQYF
TRBJ1-1	NA	NA	TRBV7-3	CASSPGPNTEAFF
TRBJ2-2	NA	NA	TRBV5-6	CASSLVAGGRDTGELFF
TRBJ2-1	TRBD2	NA	TRBV5-4	CASSRALAGGFSNEQFF
TRBJ2-5	NA	NA	TRBV7-2	CASSLDSGNQETQYF
TRBJ1-2	TRBD1	NA	TRBV2	CARRLTGGYGYTF
TRBJ2-5	NA	NA	TRBV6-6	CASSYSGAIVPETQYF
NA	TRBD2	NA	TRBV25-1	CASSHQTSGSYEQYF
TRBJ1-3	NA	NA	TRBV25-1	CASSLTAGNTIYF
TRBJ1-1	NA	few	TRBV7-2	CASSLLGDMNTEAFF
TRBJ1-3	NA	NA	TRBV2	CASSSRGEISGNTIYF
TRBJ2-7	NA	once	TRBV4-1	CASSRPQALSSYEQYF
TRBJ1-3	NA	NA	TRBV18	CASSPGGFFSGNTIYF
TRBJ2-7	NA	NA	TRBV28	CASTLGPLYEQYF
TRBJ1-1	NA	few	TRBV30	CAWSRGSDTEAFF
TRBJ2-3	TRBD1	NA	TRBV5-1	CASSLRGQSSTDTQYF
TRBJ2-5	NA	NA	TRBV7-9	CASSTTGSRIKETQYF
TRBJ1-5	NA	NA	TRBV28	CASALGHTQPQHF
TRBJ2-5	NA	NA	TRBV19	CASSAHNGGETQYF
TRBJ2-7	NA	NA	TRBV19	CASSNQGTGYEQYF
TRBJ2-1	NA	NA	TRBV10-1	CASSLNKGLSRSSYNEQFF
TRBJ2-5	NA	NA	TRBV28	CASSLQQLRETQYF
TRBJ2-3	NA	NA	TRBV28	CASRQGLETATQYF
TRBJ2-1	NA	NA	TRBV9	CASSVEGSLGVDEQFF
TRBJ2-3	NA	few	TRBV6-1	CASMGASTDTQYF
TRBJ1-3	NA	NA	TRBV5-6	CASSLELRIGAGNTIYF
TRBJ1-2	NA	NA	TRBV29-1	CSVARANYGYTF
TRBJ1-3	NA	NA	TRBV5-4	CASSHSTGRGLGNTIYF
TRBJ2-7	NA	NA	TRBV28	CASSIGGAISYEQYF